These 26 T cell receptor beta chains came from one sample sequenced in a study of human T cells and chemical hapten exposure. TCRdb fed the RACE reads into MiXCR, producing one record per CDR3 protein. The sample lists roughly 50,000 distinct CDR3 sequences; about 9.6% were seen once. Indicated time point: pre-sensitization, week 0. As for treatment: therapeutic diphenylcyclopropenone sensitization with weekly scalp DPC. From whole blood left unfractionated, total RNA was extracted. The sequences come from whole blood, collected in connection with sensitization to the hapten diphenylcyclopropenone (DPC). The receptors stem from a woman in her twenties or thirties with alopecia areata. Some clones in this sample may be carry-over from other donors' samples.

In this sample, this clonotype turned up a few times. V gene TRBV18 combines with J gene TRBJ2-6; TRBD2 matches at 10 bases. Germline V gene lookup returns CDR1 KGHSH and CDR2 LQKENI. V trimming: 2 bases; J trimming: 1 base; junction bases outside the gene matches: 8. This CDR3 has 19 residues. CDR3 DNA: TGTGCCAGCTCACCAAGTCTAGCGGGGGCGACTTCTGGGGCCAACGTCCTGACTTTC. It specifies CASSPSLAGATSGANVLTF.

This clonotype has at least ten counts. J is TRBJ2-7 and V is TRBV20-1; tentatively, D is TRBD1 (6 bases). The CDR3 is 13 amino acids. CDR1 is DFQATT, CDR2 SNEGSKA, per germline (reference sequence). With 1 base removed from V and 2 bases from J, the gap between germline ends came to 9 bases. As DNA, the CDR3 is TGCAGTGCTAGAGGGTGGGGGCCCTACGAGCAGTACTTC. Residues: CSARGWGPYEQYF.

The rearrangement joins TRBV2 to TRBJ2-5; D assignment may be TRBD1 or TRBD2 (5 bases each). The V gene lost 1 base and the J gene lost 11 bases, with 20 bases spanning the gap. In germline, CDR1 is SNHLY, CDR2 FYNNEI. This CDR3 comprises 15 residues. CDR3 coding DNA: TGTGCCAGCAGTGAAGAGAGGACCGTGAGGGGTGGTCAGTACTTC. This gives the protein CASSEERTVRGGQYF.

This chain connects TRBV6-1 to TRBJ2-3; D not certain. The CDR3 spans 11 residues. From germline, CDR1 is MNHNS and CDR2 SASEGT. Trimming left V 4 bases short and J 10 bases short, with 9 bases between. The CDR3 protein is CASSGCQPQYF. CDR3 bases: TGTGCCAGCAGTGGCTGTCAGCCGCAGTATTTT.

This clonotype was recorded many times. This rearrangement joins TRBV28 to TRBJ2-1; 7 bases match TRBD1. This CDR3 spans 16 amino acids. V lost 7 bases to trimming and J lost 0 bases; unmatched junction nucleotides: 9. CDR1 and CDR2 (germline): MDHEN, SYDVKM. The CDR3 region has the DNA TGTGCCAGCAAACAACAGGGGTTCAGCTCCTACAATGAGCAGTTCTTC. Its protein is CASKQQGFSSYNEQFF.

This sequence joins TRBV10-3 and TRBJ1-2; D ambiguous. This CDR3 region has 14 residues. In germline, CDR1 is ENHRY, CDR2 SYGVKD. The V end was cut by 0 bases, the J end by 6 bases, with 11 bases between. DNA for the CDR3: TGTGCCATCAGTGAGTCCTGGACTGGGGATGGCTACACCTTC. Encoded protein: CAISESWTGDGYTF.

This clonotype was seen a few times. This chain connects TRBV2 to TRBJ1-5; D gene ambiguous. The CDR3 contains 19 residues. Germline V gene sequence: CDR1 SNHLY, CDR2 FYNNEI. V lost 1 base and J 0 bases, leaving 19 bases between the germline ends. The CDR3 spells CASSEGPRRVGYSNQPQHF. As DNA, the CDR3 is TGTGCCAGCAGTGAAGGGCCCCGGCGAGTCGGCTATAGCAATCAGCCCCAGCATTTT.

By share, this clonotype ranks as medium-sized. The rearrangement joins TRBV11-2 to TRBJ2-7; maybe TRBD1 (5 bases). The CDR3 has 13 amino acids. Trimming took off 1 base at V and 5 bases at J, with 9 bases between the two ends. Germline V gives CDR1 SGHAT, CDR2 FQNNGV. The CDR3 loop reads CASSLGRANEQYF. CDR3 nucleotides: TGTGCCAGCAGCTTAGGCAGGGCAAACGAGCAGTACTTC.

In this sample, this clonotype turned up a few times. The chain recombines TRBV3-1 with TRBJ2-1; D might be TRBD2 (6 bases). V was trimmed by 5 bases and J by 8 bases, leaving 19 bases between them. Germline-derived CDR1 and CDR2 are LGHDT and YNNKEL (reference sequence). The CDR3 loop spans 15 amino acids. The CDR3 DNA reads as TGTGCCAGCAGCTTAAGGGGACTCGACGGGCATGAGCAGTTCTTC. Translated: CASSLRGLDGHEQFF.

The rearrangement uses TRBV6-5 and TRBJ2-3; the D gene is possibly TRBD1 (6 bases). Germline V lookup: CDR1 MNHEY, CDR2 SVGAGI. The CDR3 length is 15 residues. V dropped 5 bases and J dropped 0 bases, with 12 bases sitting between them. For the CDR3, the DNA is TGTGCCAGCAGTCCAGGGGTGGGGAGCACAGATACGCAGTATTTT. Amino acid sequence: CASSPGVGSTDTQYF.

This clonotype was seen at least ten times. This rearrangement joins TRBV20-1 to TRBJ1-3; D is uncertain. This CDR3 is built from 15 residues. V lost 0 bases to trimming and J lost 4 bases, with 13 bases between them. CDR1 DFQATT and CDR2 SNEGSKA come from the germline V gene (reference sequence). The CDR3 nucleotides read TGCAGTGCTAGAGATTCTAAAGTCCTCGGAAACACCATATATTTT. Protein sequence: CSARDSKVLGNTIYF.

In this sample, this clonotype turned up a few times. The CDR3, as DNA: TGTGCCAGCAGTGGCAGACCCGGGACAGGGGGCGCCATGGGTAATCAGCCCCAGCATTTT. The encoded protein is CASSGRPGTGGAMGNQPQHF. The chain couples TRBV6-2 or TRBV6-3 to TRBJ1-5; 12 positions agree with TRBD1. Germline trimming cut 5 bases from V and 4 bases from J; bases unmatched to any gene: 18. The CDR3 covers 20 residues. Germline V gives CDR1 MNHEY, CDR2 SVGEGT.

This clonotype was seen only a few times. The J gene is TRBJ1-3, the V gene TRBV9; TRBD1 aligns across 9 bases. V lost 2 bases and J lost 0; bases outside the gene matches: 6. This CDR3 contains 17 residues. The V gene's germline CDR1 is SGDLS and CDR2 YYNGEE. CDR3 DNA: TGTGCCAGCAGCGTTACAGGGGGCTCTAGCTCTGGAAACACCATATATTTT. It codes for CASSVTGGSSSGNTIYF. Drawing the rest from reference TRBV9 and TRBJ1-3, the complete variable domain is DSGVTQTPKHLITATGQRVTLRCSPRSGDLSVYWYQQSLDQGLQFLIQYYNGEERAKGNILERFSAQQFPDLHSELNLSSLELGDSALYFCASSVTGGSSSGNTIYFGEGSWLTVV.

The chain employs TRBV14 and TRBJ1-1; unclear D gene. Per the germline V gene, CDR1 is SGHDN and CDR2 is FVKESK. The CDR3 covers 14 residues. Trimming took 6 bases from V and 3 from J, leaving 14 bases between them. The CDR3 coding sequence is TGTGCCAGCAGTCCGGGGTTCAGCTACACTGAAGCTTTCTTT. Amino acid sequence: CASSPGFSYTEAFF.

This chain links TRBV19 with TRBJ1-5; D remains unclear. This CDR3 is built from 13 residues. Germline V CDR1 and CDR2: LNHDA, SQIVND (reference sequence). V was cut by 1 base and J by 6 bases, with 7 bases left in between. CDR3 in DNA: TGTGCCAGTAGTATAGGAACTATTCAGCCCCAGCATTTT. Its translation: CASSIGTIQPQHF.

The J gene is TRBJ2-7, the V gene TRBV4-3, with D tentatively TRBD1 or TRBD2 (5 bases each). The CDR3 loop spans 13 amino acids. The V end lost 3 bases, the J end lost 5 bases, and 11 bases lay between the germline ends. The germline V gene encodes CDR1 LGHNA and CDR2 YSLEER. The CDR3 DNA follows: TGCGCCAGCAGCCATGGGGGTCACGACGAGCAGTACTTC. It encodes CASSHGGHDEQYF.

This clonotype was recorded at least ten times. CDR3 bases: TGTGCCAGCAGCACGAGGCTTGAAGCTTTCTTT. Its protein product is CASSTRLEAFF. The chain links TRBV28 to TRBJ1-1; D gene unclear. V shed 6 bases and J shed 7 bases, with 9 bases lying between them. The CDR3 has 11 residues. Germline V gene data show CDR1 as MDHEN and CDR2 as SYDVKM.

This clonotype was seen ten or more times. V gene TRBV5-1 combines with J gene TRBJ1-2, with D possibly being TRBD1 (5 bases). The CDR3 contains 16 residues. Germline values: CDR1 SGHRS, CDR2 YFSETQ. Trimming pared 1 base from V and 6 bases from J, leaving 19 bases between. The CDR3: CASSLLQFGTGHGYTF. As DNA, the CDR3 is TGCGCCAGCAGCTTGTTGCAGTTCGGAACAGGTCATGGCTACACCTTC.

This clonotype was picked up many times. The chain joins TRBV20-1 to TRBJ2-3; D unresolved. The CDR3 sequence is 14 residues long. Between the trimmed V and J ends, which lost 8 bases and 5 bases, there was a span of 20 bases. CDR1 is DFQATT and CDR2 is SNEGSKA in the germline V gene (reference sequence). In nucleotides, the CDR3 is TGCAGTTCCTCTGAAGGATTTGGCGTAGATACGCAGTATTTT. Its protein is CSSSEGFGVDTQYF.

This clonotype appeared once. V usage is TRBV6-2 or TRBV6-3 and J usage is TRBJ2-2, with D tentatively TRBD1 (5 bases). The CDR3 length is 13 residues. V was cut by 6 bases and J by 6 bases, with 11 bases left in between. The germline CDR1 and CDR2 sequences are MNHEY and SVGEGT. The CDR3 spells CASRIDRAGELFF. DNA for the CDR3: TGTGCCAGCAGAATAGACAGAGCCGGGGAGCTGTTTTTT.

The V and J genes are TRBV7-3 and TRBJ2-1; 8 bases map to TRBD1. The ends lost 5 bases at V and 0 bases at J; junction bases unmatched: 6. Germline values: CDR1 SGHTA, CDR2 FQGTGA. The length of the CDR3 is 16 residues. The CDR3 loop is CASSPLGQGSYNEQFF. CDR3 DNA sequence: TGTGCCAGCAGCCCTCTAGGACAGGGCTCCTACAATGAGCAGTTCTTC.

This clonotype showed up just a few times. The chain joins TRBV10-3 to TRBJ1-5, with a weak D call TRBD1 (5 bases). V was cut by 2 bases and J by 9 bases, with 11 bases left in between. The germline V gene has CDR1 ENHRY and CDR2 SYGVKD. The CDR3 covers 13 residues. In DNA form, the CDR3 reads TGTGCCATCAGTGAGACCCTCGGGGGGCCCCAGCATTTT. Protein product: CAISETLGGPQHF.

This clonotype was counted between two and nine times. CDR3: CASNPGTGRETQYF. Written as DNA, the CDR3 is TGTGCCAGCAACCCCGGGACAGGGAGAGAGACCCAGTACTTC. The chain recombines TRBV7-2 with TRBJ2-5, with TRBD1 matching over 9 bases. This CDR3 contains 14 residues. The ends lost 7 bases at V and 4 bases at J; junction bases unmatched: 7. In germline, CDR1 is SGHTA, CDR2 FQGNSA.

This clonotype was detected only a few times. The chain recombines TRBV27 with TRBJ1-6; D is perhaps TRBD1 (6 bases). The germline V and J ends were trimmed by 5 bases and 9 bases, with 14 bases remaining between them. Germline-derived CDR1 and CDR2 are MNHEY and SMNVEV (reference sequence). CDR3 length: 14 amino acids. Here the CDR3 DNA reads TGTGCCAGCAGTCTCGGACAGAACTCTTCACCCCTCCACTTT. It yields the protein CASSLGQNSSPLHF.

This clonotype was detected only a few times. This chain connects TRBV2 to TRBJ2-5; 9 bases match TRBD2. This CDR3 has 15 residues. J was trimmed by 0 bases and V by 5 bases; bases with no gene match: 4. CDR1 and CDR2 from the germline V gene are SNHLY and FYNNEI. Here the CDR3 DNA reads TGTGCCAGCAGTAACAGCGGGGGGTACCAAGAGACCCAGTACTTC. Translating gives CASSNSGGYQETQYF.

The table lists this clonotype with a few counts. The CDR3: CASSFGLAAGQETQYF. In DNA form, the CDR3 reads TGTGCCAGCAGTTTCGGGCTAGCGGCGGGACAAGAGACCCAGTACTTC. V gene TRBV28 combines with J gene TRBJ2-5, with 7 bases lining up with TRBD2. The CDR3 runs 16 residues. V gave up 3 bases and J gave up 2 bases; unmatched junction bases: 9. Germline V gene sequence: CDR1 MDHEN, CDR2 SYDVKM.